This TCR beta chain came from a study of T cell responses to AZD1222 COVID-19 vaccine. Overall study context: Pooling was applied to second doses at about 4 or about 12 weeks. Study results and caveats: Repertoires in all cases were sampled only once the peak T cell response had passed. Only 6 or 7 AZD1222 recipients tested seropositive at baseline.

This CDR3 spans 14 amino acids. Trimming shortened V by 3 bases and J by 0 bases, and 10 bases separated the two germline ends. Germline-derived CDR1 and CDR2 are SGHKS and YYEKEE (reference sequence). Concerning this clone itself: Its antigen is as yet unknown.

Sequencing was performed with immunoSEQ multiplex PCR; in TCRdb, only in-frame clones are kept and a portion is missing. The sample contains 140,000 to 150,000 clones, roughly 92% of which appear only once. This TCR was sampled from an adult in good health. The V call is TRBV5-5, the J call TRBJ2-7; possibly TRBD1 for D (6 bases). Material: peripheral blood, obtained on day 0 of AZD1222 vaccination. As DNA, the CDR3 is TGTGCCAGCAGCTCCATGACAGGCTCCTACGAGCAGTACTTC. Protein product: CASSSMTGSYEQYF.